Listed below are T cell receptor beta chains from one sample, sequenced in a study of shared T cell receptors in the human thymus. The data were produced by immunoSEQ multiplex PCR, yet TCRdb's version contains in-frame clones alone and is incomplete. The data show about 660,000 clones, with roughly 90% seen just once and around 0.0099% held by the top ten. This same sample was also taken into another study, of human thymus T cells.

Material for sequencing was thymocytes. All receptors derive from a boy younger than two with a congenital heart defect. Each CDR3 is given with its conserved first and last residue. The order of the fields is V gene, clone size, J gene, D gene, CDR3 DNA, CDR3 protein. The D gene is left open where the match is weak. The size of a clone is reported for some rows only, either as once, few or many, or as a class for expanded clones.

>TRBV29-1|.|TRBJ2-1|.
TGCAGCGTATGGGTTGGGGTAGCGTCCTACAATGAGCAGTTCTTC
CSVWVGVASYNEQFF
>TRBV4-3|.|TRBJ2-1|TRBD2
TGCGCCAGCAGCCAAGAGGAGTCTCGTGCTAGCGGGACCTACAATGAGCAGTTCTTC
CASSQEESRASGTYNEQFF
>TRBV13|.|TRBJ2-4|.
TGTGCCAGCAGATCGAGTCGGACACTAGCCAAAAACATTCAGTACTTC
CASRSSRTLAKNIQYF
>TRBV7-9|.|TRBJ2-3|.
TGTGCCAGCAGCCCCTATAGAGGGTCCCACCGCGCCACAGATACGCAGTATTTT
CASSPYRGSHRATDTQYF
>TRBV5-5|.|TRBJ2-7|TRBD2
TGTGCCAGCAGCAATACGGGACTAGCGGGAGGGCCCTACGAGCAGTACTTC
CASSNTGLAGGPYEQYF
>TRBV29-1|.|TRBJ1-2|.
TGCAGCGTTGAAAACGGGTACGGCTACACCTTC
CSVENGYGYTF
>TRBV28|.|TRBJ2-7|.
TGTGCCAGCAGCAGATCCTACGAGCAGTACTTC
CASSRSYEQYF
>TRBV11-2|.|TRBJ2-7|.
TGTGCCAGCAGCTTAGATCCCGCCTCGCGGACAGCTCACTTC
CASSLDPASRTAHF
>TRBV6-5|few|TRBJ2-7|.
TGTGCCAGCGGCCACGACAGTCCACCGTACTACGAGCAGTACTTC
CASGHDSPPYYEQYF
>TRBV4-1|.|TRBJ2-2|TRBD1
TGCGCCAGCAGCCAAAAACAGGGGGTGGGCACCGGGGAGCTGTTTTTT
CASSQKQGVGTGELFF
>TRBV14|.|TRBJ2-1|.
TGTGCCAGCAGCCTCAACACCCATGAGCAGTTCTTC
CASSLNTHEQFF
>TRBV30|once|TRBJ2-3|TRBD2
TGTGCCTGGAGTGTACCAGTGACTAGCGGGCACACAGATACGCAGTATTTT
CAWSVPVTSGHTDTQYF
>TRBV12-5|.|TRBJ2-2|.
TGTGCTAGTGGTCCCCAACGGGGAAGCACCGGGGAGCTGTTTTTT
CASGPQRGSTGELFF
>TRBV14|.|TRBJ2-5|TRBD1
TGTGCCAGCAGCCCGGGACAGGCCCCAGAGACCCAGTACTTC
CASSPGQAPETQYF
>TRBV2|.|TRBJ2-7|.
TGTGCCAGCACCCAAAAGCCTAGCGACATAACCTACGAGCAGTACTTC
CASTQKPSDITYEQYF
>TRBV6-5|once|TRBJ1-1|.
TGTGCCAGCAGTTACTCGCCAGGATCCACTGAAGCTTTCTTT
CASSYSPGSTEAFF
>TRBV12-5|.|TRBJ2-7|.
TGTGCTAGTGGTTTGGTACATTACGAGCAGTACTTC
CASGLVHYEQYF
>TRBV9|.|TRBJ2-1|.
TGTGCCAGCGGCCCGTCGAATAGCGGCTCCTACAATGAGCAGTTCTTC
CASGPSNSGSYNEQFF
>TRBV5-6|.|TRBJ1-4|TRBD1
TGTGCCAGCAGCTTGGGGGGGACAGATAATGAAAAACTGTTTTTT
CASSLGGTDNEKLFF
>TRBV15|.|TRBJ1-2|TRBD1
TGTGCCACCACCGCCAGGGACAGGGGCTATGGCTACACCTTC
CATTARDRGYGYTF
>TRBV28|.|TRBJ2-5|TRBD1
TGTGCCAGCAGTTCTACACAGGGGGCTTTGGAGACCCAGTACTTC
CASSSTQGALETQYF
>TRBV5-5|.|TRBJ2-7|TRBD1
TGTGCCAGCAGCTTGACAGGGGTTTCATACGAGCAGTACTTC
CASSLTGVSYEQYF
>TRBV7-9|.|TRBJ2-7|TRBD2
TGTGCCAGCAGCTCGCCGACTAGCGGGAGGAACGAGCAGTACTTC
CASSSPTSGRNEQYF
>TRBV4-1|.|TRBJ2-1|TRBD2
TGCGCCAGCAGTACTAGCGGCTCGTCCTACAATGAGCAGTTCTTC
CASSTSGSSYNEQFF
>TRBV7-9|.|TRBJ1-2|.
TGTGCCAGCAGCTTAGGGCCAGGGGCCGGCGGCTACACCTTC
CASSLGPGAGGYTF
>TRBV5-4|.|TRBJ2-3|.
TGTGCCAGCAGCTTCAGCCCTAACTACACAGATACGCAGTATTTT
CASSFSPNYTDTQYF
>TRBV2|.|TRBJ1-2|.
TGTGCCAGCAGTGAGGGCAGGGTCAATGGCTACACCTTC
CASSEGRVNGYTF
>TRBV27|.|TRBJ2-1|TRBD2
TGTGCCAGCAGTCGCCCGCCCGGGAGGGGATGGACTGAGCAGTTCTTC
CASSRPPGRGWTEQFF
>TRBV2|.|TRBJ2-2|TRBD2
TGTGCCAGCAGTTTAGTTAGCGGGATCGGCGGGGAGCTGTTTTTT
CASSLVSGIGGELFF
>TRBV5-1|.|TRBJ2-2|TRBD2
TGCGCCAGCAGCCTCACTAGCGGGAGGGTTACCGGGGAGCTGTTTTTT
CASSLTSGRVTGELFF
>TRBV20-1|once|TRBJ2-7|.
TGCAGTGCTAGAGGACTCTACGAGCAGTACTTC
CSARGLYEQYF
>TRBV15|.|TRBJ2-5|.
TGTGCCACCAGCAGAGATCTTGGAGAAGAAGAGACCCAGTACTTC
CATSRDLGEEETQYF
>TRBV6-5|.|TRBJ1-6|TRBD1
TGTGCCAGCAGTTACTGGTGGGGACAGAGGTATTCACCCCTCCACTTT
CASSYWWGQRYSPLHF
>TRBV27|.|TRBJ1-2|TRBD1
TGTGCCAGTGGGACAGGGGGGGAAAACTATGGCTACACCTTC
CASGTGGENYGYTF
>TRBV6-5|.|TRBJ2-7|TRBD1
TGTGCCAGCAGTTACTCCCGGGACAGGTCTTACGAGCAGTACTTC
CASSYSRDRSYEQYF
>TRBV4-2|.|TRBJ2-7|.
TGTGCCAGCAGCCAAGCTCAGGGTGGGTCCTACGAGCAGTACTTC
CASSQAQGGSYEQYF
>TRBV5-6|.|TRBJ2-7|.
TGTGCCAGCAGCCGTGCCCACGAGCAGTACTTC
CASSRAHEQYF